This T cell receptor beta chain was retrieved from a study of T cell repertoires in cytomegalovirus infection (dated by TCRdb to about 2019). At the level of the whole study: Donor HLA type was relevant to the analysis, because carriage of CMV infection together with the matching HLA type was indicated by public TCR beta signatures.

Notes on this clonotype: Which antigen it targets is not known. No base qualities exist here, and no much larger clone lies one base off it.

Results and caveats for the whole study, not just this receptor: In the ex vivo response, HLA-C-restricted CMV-specific TCR beta clonotypes were dominant, and in two of eight donors the single most frequent clonotype came from this HLA-C-restricted group. Cumulative frequency of public TCR beta family members discriminated carriers of CMV infection plus the relevant HLA type in this cohort and an independent approximately 360-donor cohort.

TCRdb shows the sequencer as Illumina HiSeq 1500. TCRdb reran the public reads through fastp at Q25 and MiXCR, keeping productive beta chains. Each entry merges the rows of one CDR3 protein and shows their most common DNA and genes. The sample table records about 360,000 distinct CDR3 sequences; 18% of these occur just once. The ten largest clonotypes hold 7.5% to 9% of the sample. The germline ends are 20 bases apart after V is trimmed by 5 bases and J by 7 bases. Taken from cysteine to phenylalanine, the CDR3 has 14 residues. Left in the record is the CDR3 DNA by itself, 42 bases read in frame from the first base. CDR1 and CDR2, per the germline V gene (reference sequence), are DFQATT and SNEGSKA.

This TCR derives from a human donor in good health (CMV status not recorded). Some clones in this sample may be carry-over from other donors' samples. The V gene is TRBV20-1 and the J gene is TRBJ1-2, with the identity of the D gene unclear. The sample taken for sequencing was PBMCs. The CDR3 reads as follows: CSAWWGDGLSGYTF. In nucleotide form, the sequence is TGCAGTGCTTGGTGGGGAGACGGGTTATCTGGCTACACCTTC.